Reported below is one T cell receptor beta chain. Its target is unknown. This entry belongs to a study of blood T cells in healthy people across ages. Each donor's blood draw was around 9.2 milliliters of peripheral blood. Study-level points and caveats: There were more naive CD4+ cells and higher diversity in long-lived donors than in aged donors. Observed TCR beta diversity showed a strong correlation with the percentage of naive T cells as measured by flow cytometry. In older individuals, TCR beta diversity per million T cells was lower, falling roughly linearly with age.

From germline, CDR1 is MGHRA and CDR2 YSYEKL. The V segment lost 1 base and the J segment 4 bases; nucleotides outside the gene matches: 6. The CDR3 runs to 15 residues. Primers used in a second PCR of roughly 7 to 12 cycles were a sample-barcoded 5' primer and a J-beta primer mix. TCRdb processed the 5' RACE reads anew with MiXCR; each CDR3 protein has one entry. The profile covers roughly 650,000 distinct CDR3 sequences, with about 32% appearing a single time and 15% taken by the ten largest. The chain links TRBV4-1 to TRBJ1-1; TRBD1 agrees at 7 bases. Material: blood. The receptor comes from a woman older than 75 in good health. CDR3 region: CASSQVKEGATEAFF. In DNA, the CDR3 is TGCGCCAGCAGCCAAGTTAAGGAGGGGGCCACTGAAGCTTTCTTT.